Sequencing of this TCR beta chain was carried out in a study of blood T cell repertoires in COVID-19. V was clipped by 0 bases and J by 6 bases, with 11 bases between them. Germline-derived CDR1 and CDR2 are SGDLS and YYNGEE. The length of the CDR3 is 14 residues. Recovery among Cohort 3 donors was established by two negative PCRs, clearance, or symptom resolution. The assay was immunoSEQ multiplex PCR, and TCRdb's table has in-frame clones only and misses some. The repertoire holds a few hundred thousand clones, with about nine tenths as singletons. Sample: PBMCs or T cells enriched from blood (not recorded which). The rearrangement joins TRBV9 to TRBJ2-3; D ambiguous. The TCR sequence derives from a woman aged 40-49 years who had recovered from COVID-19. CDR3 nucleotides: TGTGCCAGCAGCGTAGGGCCTCCGCCGGATACGCAGTATTTT. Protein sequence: CASSVGPPPDTQYF.